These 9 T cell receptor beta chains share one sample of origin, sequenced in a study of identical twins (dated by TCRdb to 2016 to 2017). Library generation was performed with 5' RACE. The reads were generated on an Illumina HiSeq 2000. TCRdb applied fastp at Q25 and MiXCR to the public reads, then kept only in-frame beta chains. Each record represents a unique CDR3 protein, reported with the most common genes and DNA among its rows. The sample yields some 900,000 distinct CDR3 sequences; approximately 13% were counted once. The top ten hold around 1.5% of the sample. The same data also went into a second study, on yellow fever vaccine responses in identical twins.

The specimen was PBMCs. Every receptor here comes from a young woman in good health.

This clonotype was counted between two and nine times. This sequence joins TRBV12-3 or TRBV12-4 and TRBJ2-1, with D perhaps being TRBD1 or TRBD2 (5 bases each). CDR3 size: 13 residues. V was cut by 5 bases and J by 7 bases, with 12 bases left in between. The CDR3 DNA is TGTGCCAGCAGTCACGGGGCTAATAATGAGCAGTTCTTC. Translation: CASSHGANNEQFF.

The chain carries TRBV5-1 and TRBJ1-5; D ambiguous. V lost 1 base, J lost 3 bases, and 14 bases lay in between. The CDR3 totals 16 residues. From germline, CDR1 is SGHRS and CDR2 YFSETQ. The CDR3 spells CASSLLLGWDNQPQHF. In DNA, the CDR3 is TGCGCCAGCAGCTTGTTGTTAGGGTGGGACAATCAGCCCCAGCATTTT.

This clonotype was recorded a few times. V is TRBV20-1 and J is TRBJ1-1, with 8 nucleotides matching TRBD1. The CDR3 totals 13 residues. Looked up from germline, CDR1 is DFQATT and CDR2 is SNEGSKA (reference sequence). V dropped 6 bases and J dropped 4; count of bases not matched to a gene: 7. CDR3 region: CSAKTGAGTEAFF. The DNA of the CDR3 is TGCAGTGCCAAGACAGGGGCAGGCACTGAAGCTTTCTTT.

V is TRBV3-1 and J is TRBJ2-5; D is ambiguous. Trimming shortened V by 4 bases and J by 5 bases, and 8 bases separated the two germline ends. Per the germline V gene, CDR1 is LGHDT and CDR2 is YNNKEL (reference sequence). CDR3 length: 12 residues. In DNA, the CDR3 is TGTGCCAGCAGCCCCAAGGTTGAGACCCAGTACTTC. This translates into CASSPKVETQYF.

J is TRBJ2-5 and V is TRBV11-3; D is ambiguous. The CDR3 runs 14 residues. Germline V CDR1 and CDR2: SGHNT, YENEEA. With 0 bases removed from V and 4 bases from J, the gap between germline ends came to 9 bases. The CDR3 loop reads CASSLEGIRETQYF. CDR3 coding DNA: TGTGCCAGCAGCTTAGAAGGGATCCGAGAGACCCAGTACTTC. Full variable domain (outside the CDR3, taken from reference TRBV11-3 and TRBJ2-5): EAGVVQSPRYKIIEKKQPVAFWCNPISGHNTLYWYLQNLGQGPELLIRYENEEAVDDSQLPKDRFSAERLKGVDSTLKIQPAELGDSAVYLCASSLEGIRETQYFGPGTRLLVL.

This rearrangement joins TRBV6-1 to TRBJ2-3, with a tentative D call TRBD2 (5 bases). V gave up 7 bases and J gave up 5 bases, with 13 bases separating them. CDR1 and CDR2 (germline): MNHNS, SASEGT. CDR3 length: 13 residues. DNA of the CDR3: TGTGCCAGCACGGGCAGCGGCGGAGATACGCAGTATTTT. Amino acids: CASTGSGGDTQYF.

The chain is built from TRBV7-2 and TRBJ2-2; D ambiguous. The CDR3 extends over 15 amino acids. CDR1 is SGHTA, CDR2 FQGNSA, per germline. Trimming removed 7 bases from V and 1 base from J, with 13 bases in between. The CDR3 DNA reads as TGTGCCAGCACTCAAGGGCTGCAGAACACCGGGGAGCTGTTTTTT. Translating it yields CASTQGLQNTGELFF.

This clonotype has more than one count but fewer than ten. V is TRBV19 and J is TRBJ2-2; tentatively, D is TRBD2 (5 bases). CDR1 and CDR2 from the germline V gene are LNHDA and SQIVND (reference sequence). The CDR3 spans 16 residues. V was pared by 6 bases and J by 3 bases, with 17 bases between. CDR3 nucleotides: TGTGCCAGTAGGCCCGGGAATACGAGGGACACCGGGGAGCTGTTTTTT. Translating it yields CASRPGNTRDTGELFF. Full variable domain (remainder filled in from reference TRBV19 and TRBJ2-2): DGGITQSPKYLFRKEGQNVTLSCEQNLNHDAMYWYRQDPGQGLRLIYYSQIVNDFQKGDIAEGYSVSREKKESFPLTVTSAQKNPTAFYLCASRPGNTRDTGELFFGEGSRLTVL.

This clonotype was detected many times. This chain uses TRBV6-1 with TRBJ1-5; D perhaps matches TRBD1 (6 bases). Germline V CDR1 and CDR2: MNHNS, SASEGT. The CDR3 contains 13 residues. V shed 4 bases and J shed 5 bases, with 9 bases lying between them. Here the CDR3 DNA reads TGTGCCAGCAGTGGGGACACCTATCAGCCCCAGCATTTT. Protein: CASSGDTYQPQHF.